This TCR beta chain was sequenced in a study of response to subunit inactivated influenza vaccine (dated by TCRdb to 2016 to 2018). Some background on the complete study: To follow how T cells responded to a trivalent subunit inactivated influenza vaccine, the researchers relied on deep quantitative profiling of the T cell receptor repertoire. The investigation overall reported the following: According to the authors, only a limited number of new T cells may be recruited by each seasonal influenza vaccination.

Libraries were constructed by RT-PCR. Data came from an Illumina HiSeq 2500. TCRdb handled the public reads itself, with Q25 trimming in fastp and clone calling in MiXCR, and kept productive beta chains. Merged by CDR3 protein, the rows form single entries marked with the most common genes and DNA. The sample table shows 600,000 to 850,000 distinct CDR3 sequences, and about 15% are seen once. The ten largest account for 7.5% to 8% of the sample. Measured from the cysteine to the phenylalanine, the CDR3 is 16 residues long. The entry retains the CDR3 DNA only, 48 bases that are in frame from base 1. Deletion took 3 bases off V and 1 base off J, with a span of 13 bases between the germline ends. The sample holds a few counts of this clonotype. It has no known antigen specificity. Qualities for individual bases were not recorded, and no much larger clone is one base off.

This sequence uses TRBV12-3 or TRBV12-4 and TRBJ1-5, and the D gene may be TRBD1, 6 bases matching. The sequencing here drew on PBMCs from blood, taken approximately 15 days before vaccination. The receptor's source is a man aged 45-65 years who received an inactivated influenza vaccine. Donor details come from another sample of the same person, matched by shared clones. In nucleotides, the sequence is TGTGCCAGCAGTTTTCGGGGGGCTCGGAGCAATCAGCCCCAGCATTTT. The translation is CASSFRGARSNQPQHF.